This T cell receptor beta chain was captured by sequencing in a study of cytomegalovirus exposure and HLA in healthy donors (dated by TCRdb to the late 2010s). Broadly, across the study: According to a later analysis, one platform produced both the roughly 120 validation repertoires and the approximately 660 repertoires of the first cohort. The study was designed to test whether signatures of past pathogen exposure could be identified by cataloging public T cell receptors. In addition to the first cohort of around 670 subjects, a separate validation cohort of 120 different subjects was used. To predict cytomegalovirus infection status, the study combined high-throughput TCR immunosequencing, statistical association of individual TCRs with disease status, and machine learning. What the study reported, not specific to this receptor: In a later analysis, TCRs clustered in the first cohort were found to also tend to co-occur in the approximately 120 validation repertoires, with 85% to 95% of cluster scores above 0. The classifier was reported to diagnose cytomegalovirus status with high specificity and sensitivity in both the original and validation cohorts. A later analysis had no HLA typing for the validation cohort, so co-occurrence there was scored across all 120 repertoires. In vitro tests confirmed that a few of the cytomegalovirus-associated TCR beta chains recognize cytomegalovirus antigens. It was suggested by the authors that the approach could potentially be generalized to other disease states and immunological phenotypes. The study listed 150 to 200 TCR beta chains as associated with cytomegalovirus. Most TCR sequences were observed very rarely across donors, whereas some public TCRs were present in many individuals.

Trimming costs V 6 bases and J 1 base, and their ends lie 12 bases apart. From its cysteine to its phenylalanine, the CDR3 spans 13 amino acids. Of the read, only the CDR3 DNA is kept; its 39 bases are in frame from base 1. For CDR1 and CDR2, the germline V gene lists SQVTM and ANQGSEA. Donors formed part of the validation cohort, which comprised about 120 subjects and was distinct from the first cohort of under 850 subjects. Library prep was done by the immunoSEQ multiplex PCR assay. The original pipeline was this. A statistical classification framework was developed to diagnose cytomegalovirus status using the catalog of TCR beta chain sequences. Drawn from immuneACCESS, this table holds only the in-frame rearrangements with V and J called that TCRdb kept. Clones are partly lost; checked studies trace under half to an unresolved V gene and leave the rest unexplained. V and J calls and clone size are as listed in that table; D and trimming were resolved from the DNA. Recorded for this sample are tens of thousands of clones; approximately 80% of them occurred a single time. 3% of the sample comes from the top ten.

Points on this clone: This receptor's antigen is unknown. No clone much larger than this one lies a single base away; base qualities are absent.

Recombination joined TRBV29-1 with TRBJ1-2, with TRBD1 tentatively as D gene (6 bases match). Sequenced input: PBMCs. The sequence came from a man under 40 in good health and CMV-seronegative. The nucleotides read TGCAGCGTAAGGACAGTTAATAACTATGGCTACACCTTC. The translation is CSVRTVNNYGYTF.